The present T cell receptor beta chain was sequenced within a study of response to subunit inactivated influenza vaccine. Study-wide points: Authors suggested few new T cells are recruited by each seasonal influenza vaccination.

Germline CDR1 MDHEN, CDR2 SYDVKM. This CDR3 has 14 residues. V was shortened by 6 bases and J by 3 bases, with 14 bases between the two germline ends. TCRdb independently ran MiXCR on the RT-PCR reads; one entry per CDR3 protein. The sample records roughly 570,000 distinct CDR3 sequences, about 15% being singletons. In the case of this clonotype: Antigen unknown.

This specimen consisted of PBMCs from blood, obtained about 11 days after vaccination. This sequence originates from a man aged 45 to 65 who received an inactivated influenza vaccine. The chain is built from TRBV28 and TRBJ1-2; perhaps TRBD1 as D (5 bases). The CDR3 loop reads CASSGGARHYGYTF. The CDR3 DNA reads as TGTGCCAGCAGCGGAGGGGCGCGACACTATGGCTACACCTTC.